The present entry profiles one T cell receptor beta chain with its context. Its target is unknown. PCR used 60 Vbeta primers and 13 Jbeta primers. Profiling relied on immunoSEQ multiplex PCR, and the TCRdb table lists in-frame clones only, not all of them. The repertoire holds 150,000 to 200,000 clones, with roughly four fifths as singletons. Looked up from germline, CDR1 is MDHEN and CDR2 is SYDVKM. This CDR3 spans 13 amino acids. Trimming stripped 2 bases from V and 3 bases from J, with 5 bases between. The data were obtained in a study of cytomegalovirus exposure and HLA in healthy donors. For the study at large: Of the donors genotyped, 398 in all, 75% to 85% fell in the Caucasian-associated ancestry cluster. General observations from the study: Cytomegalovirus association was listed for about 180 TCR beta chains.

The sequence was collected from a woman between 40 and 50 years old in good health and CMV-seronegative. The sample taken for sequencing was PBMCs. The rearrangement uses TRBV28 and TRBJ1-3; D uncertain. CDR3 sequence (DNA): TGTGCCAGCAGTTTACACGGTGGAAACACCATATATTTT. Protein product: CASSLHGGNTIYF. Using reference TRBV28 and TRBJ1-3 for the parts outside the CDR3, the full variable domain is DVKVTQSSRYLVKRTGEKVFLECVQDMDHENMFWYRQDPGLGLRLIYFSYDVKMKEKGDIPEGYSVSREKKERFSLILESASTNQTSMYLCASSLHGGNTIYFGEGSWLTVV.